This TCR beta chain was identified in a study of T cell responses to AZD1222 COVID-19 vaccine. The germline V gene encodes CDR1 SGHTA and CDR2 FQGNSA. V shed 5 bases, J shed 4 bases, and the junction held 6 bases outside the gene matches. This CDR3 comprises 14 residues. Profiled with immunoSEQ multiplex PCR; TCRdb holds only in-frame clones, not every one. The table shows roughly 80,000 clones, with 90% occurring only once. Concerning this clone itself: Its antigen is as yet unknown.

Study-wide points: Spike-specific TCR repertoires showed rising breadth and depth after two AZD1222 doses.

Sample: peripheral blood, taken 28 days after the second AZD1222 dose. The receptor comes from an adult who received the AZD1222 COVID-19 vaccine. The V gene is TRBV7-2, the J gene TRBJ2-7, with 9 nucleotides matching TRBD2. The CDR3 coding sequence is TGTGCCAGCAGCCCGCGGGGGGGCTCATACGAGCAGTACTTC. This translates into CASSPRGGSYEQYF.